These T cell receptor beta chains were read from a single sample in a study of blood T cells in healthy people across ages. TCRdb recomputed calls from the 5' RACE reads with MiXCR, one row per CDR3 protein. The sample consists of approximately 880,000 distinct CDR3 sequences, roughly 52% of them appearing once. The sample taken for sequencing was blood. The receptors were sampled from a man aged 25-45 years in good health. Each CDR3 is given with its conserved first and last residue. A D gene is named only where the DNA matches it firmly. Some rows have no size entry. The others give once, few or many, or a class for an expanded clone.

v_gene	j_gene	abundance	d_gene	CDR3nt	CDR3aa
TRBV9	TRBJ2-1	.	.	TGTGCCAGCAGCGTAGATGGGGGAGAGCAGTTCTTC	CASSVDGGEQFF
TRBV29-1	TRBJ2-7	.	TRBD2	TGCAGCGTGATCTCGGGATATGAACTAGCGGGGTCCTACAATGAGCAGTACTTC	CSVISGYELAGSYNEQYF
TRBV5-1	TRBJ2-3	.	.	TGCGCCAGCAGTGAGGCCTATCGCACAGATACGCAGTATTTT	CASSEAYRTDTQYF
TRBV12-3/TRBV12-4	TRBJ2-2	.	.	TGTGCCAGCACCCCCCGACCAGGGGCTGACACCGGGGAGCTGTTTTTT	CASTPRPGADTGELFF
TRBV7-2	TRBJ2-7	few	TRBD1	TGTGCCAGCAGCTTAGAGGGGGACAGGGCGAGATGCGAGCAGTACTTC	CASSLEGDRARCEQYF
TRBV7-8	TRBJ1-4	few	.	TGTGCCAGCAGCTTATTTCTTTGGGGAACTCTCACCACTACTAATGAAAAACTGTTTTTT	CASSLFLWGTLTTTNEKLFF
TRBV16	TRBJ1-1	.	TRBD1	TGTGCCAGCAGCCAGACAGGGACGAACACTGAAGCTTTCTTT	CASSQTGTNTEAFF
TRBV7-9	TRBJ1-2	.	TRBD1	TGTGCCAGCGAGGTACGGGACAGGGCCTATGGCTACACCTTC	CASEVRDRAYGYTF
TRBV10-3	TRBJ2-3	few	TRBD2	TGTGCCATCAGTGAGGTCGGTAGCGGGGGGGCCGATACGCAGTATTTT	CAISEVGSGGADTQYF
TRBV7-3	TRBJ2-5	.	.	TGTGCCAGCAGCTTAATTGGAGGTAACCAAGAGACCCAGTACTTC	CASSLIGGNQETQYF
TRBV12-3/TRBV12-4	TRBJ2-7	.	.	TGTGCCAGCAGTCGGGCTGGTAATGAGCAGTACTTC	CASSRAGNEQYF
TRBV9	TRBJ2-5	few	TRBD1	TGTGCCAGCAGCGTAGCCGGACAGGGTGTTGGGACCCAGTACTTC	CASSVAGQGVGTQYF
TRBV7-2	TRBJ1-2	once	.	TGTGCCAGCAGCTTATCTCCGAATCAGATCAATGGCTACACCTTC	CASSLSPNQINGYTF
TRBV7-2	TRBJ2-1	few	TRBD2	TGTGCCAGCAGCCCATTCCCAGCGGGGGTGATTGGTGAGCAGTTCTTC	CASSPFPAGVIGEQFF
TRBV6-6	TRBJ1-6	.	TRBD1	TGTGCCAGCAGTTTTGGGACAGGGGGCTTCTATAATTCACCCCTCCACTTT	CASSFGTGGFYNSPLHF
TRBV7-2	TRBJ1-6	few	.	TGTGCCAGCAGCACCGGGGTTTCACCCCTCCACTTT	CASSTGVSPLHF
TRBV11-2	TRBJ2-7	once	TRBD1	TGTGCCAGCAGCGCAGGGGGTTTGGTCGAGCAGTACTTC	CASSAGGLVEQYF
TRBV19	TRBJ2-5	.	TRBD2	TGTGCCAGTAGTATTGGAGCGGGGGGTGGAGAGACCCAGTACTTC	CASSIGAGGGETQYF
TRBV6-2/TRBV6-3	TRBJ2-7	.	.	TGTGCCAGCAATCGAAGGGAACAGGGCTTGCCCTACGAGCAGTACTTC	CASNRREQGLPYEQYF
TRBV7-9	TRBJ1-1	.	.	TGTGCCAGCAGCTTTGGGGTGGTGAGCACTGAAGCTTTCTTT	CASSFGVVSTEAFF
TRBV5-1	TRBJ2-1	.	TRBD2	TGCGCCAGCAGCTTGAGGGGACTAGCGGATGACAATGAGCAGTTCTTC	CASSLRGLADDNEQFF
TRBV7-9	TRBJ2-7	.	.	TGTTCCAGCAGCACCAGCGAGCAGTACTTC	CSSSTSEQYF
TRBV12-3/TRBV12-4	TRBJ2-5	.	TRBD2	TGTGCCAGCAGTTTATTTAGCGGGGGGCAAGAGACCCAGTACTTC	CASSLFSGGQETQYF
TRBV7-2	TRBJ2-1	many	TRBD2	TGTGCCAGCAGCTTAGCGGGGGGGTCCAATGAGCAGTTCTTC	CASSLAGGSNEQFF
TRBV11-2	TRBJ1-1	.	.	TGTGCCAGCAGCTCGCTGCCAGGTCTAGCTTTCTTT	CASSSLPGLAFF
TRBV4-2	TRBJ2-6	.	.	TGTGCCAGCAGCCAAGATTCAGACTCTGGGGCCAACGTCCTGACTTTC	CASSQDSDSGANVLTF
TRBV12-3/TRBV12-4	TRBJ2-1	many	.	TGTGCCAGCACTCCGAGTGGAGGGCGGGAGCAGTTCTTC	CASTPSGGREQFF
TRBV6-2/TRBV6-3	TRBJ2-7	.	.	TGTGCCAGCACCCCCGAGGGGATATATCGGTACGAGCAGTACTTC	CASTPEGIYRYEQYF
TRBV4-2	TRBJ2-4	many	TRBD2	TGTGCCAGCAGCCAAGTAGCGGGGGTGACCAAAAACATTCAGTACTTC	CASSQVAGVTKNIQYF
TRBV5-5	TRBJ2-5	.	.	TGTACCAGCAGCTCGATGTTAGCTGAAGAGACCCAGTACTTC	CTSSSMLAEETQYF
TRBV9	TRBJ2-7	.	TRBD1	TGTGCCAGCAGCGTTACAGGGGCCAGCTCCTACGAGCAGTACTTC	CASSVTGASSYEQYF
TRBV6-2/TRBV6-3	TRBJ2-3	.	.	TGTGCCAGCAGTTACAATGCGGAGACAGATACGCAGTATTTT	CASSYNAETDTQYF
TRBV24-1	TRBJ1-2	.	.	TGTGCCACCAGTGACGGACTTTCACCCTCCTATGGCTACACCTTC	CATSDGLSPSYGYTF
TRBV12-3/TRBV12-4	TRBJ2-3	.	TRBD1	TGTGCCAGCAGTTTGACAGGGGAGAGCACAGATACGCAGTATTTT	CASSLTGESTDTQYF
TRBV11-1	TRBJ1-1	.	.	TGTGCCAGCAGCTCGGGATACGAAGCTTTCTTT	CASSSGYEAFF
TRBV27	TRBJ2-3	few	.	TGTGCCAGCAGTCTGCGGCAGCCCCAATTCACTAGCACAGATACGCAGTATTTT	CASSLRQPQFTSTDTQYF
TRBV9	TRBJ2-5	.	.	TGTGCCAGCAGCGTCTCTGGGGAGATGAGTCGAGAGACCCAGTACTTC	CASSVSGEMSRETQYF
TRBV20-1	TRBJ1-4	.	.	TGCAGTGCTAGGGGCGGGTCCGGACTGTTTTTT	CSARGGSGLFF
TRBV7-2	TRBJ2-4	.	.	TGTGCCAGCAGCCACATGACCTCCATTCAGTACTTC	CASSHMTSIQYF
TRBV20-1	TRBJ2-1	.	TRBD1	TGCAGCGCACTCGGGACAGACTATTTCAATGAGCAGTTCTTC	CSALGTDYFNEQFF
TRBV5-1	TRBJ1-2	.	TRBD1	TGCGCCAGCAGCCCGGGGACCGGGACAGGGACCTATGGCCACACCTTC	CASSPGTGTGTYGHTF
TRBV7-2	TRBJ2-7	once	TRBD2	TGTGCCAGCAGCACGGGGACTAGGTCCTACGAGCAGTACTTC	CASSTGTRSYEQYF
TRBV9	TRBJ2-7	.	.	TGTGCCAGCAGCGAGGGGGACTATGTCTACGAGCAGTACTTC	CASSEGDYVYEQYF
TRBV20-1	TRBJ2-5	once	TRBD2	TGCAGTGCTAGAGATCGGGTGCGGGGGGGGCAAGAGACCCAGTACTTC	CSARDRVRGGQETQYF